Listed below are T cell receptor beta chains from one sample, sequenced in a study of control samples from healthy donors and cancer patients. Only in-frame clones appear in the TCRdb table, and some are missing; sequencing was by immunoSEQ multiplex PCR. The data contain some 130,000 clones, 88% of them singletons. The sample taken for sequencing was blood. These receptors came from a young woman in good health. Each CDR3 is given without its conserved first and last residue. D genes are given only for firm matches.

TRBD1	TRBV29-1	SVEDRTGNNRETQY
-	TRBV29-1	SARGVSGNTIY
TRBD1	TRBV23-1	ASIPHGQGDTYEQY
TRBD2	TRBV15	ATSRDPGLAGGPVY
-	TRBV12-3/TRBV12-4	ASKAGEAGSHT
-	TRBV5-1	ASSREGFNYGYT
-	TRBV28	ASSYRWRPDTQY
-	TRBV5-4	ASSTGGKNTEAF
-	TRBV6-1	ASSEASDSFGQPQH
TRBD1	TRBV5-6	ASRRTGKGAGELF
-	TRBV28	ASSLFLSLMPQH
-	TRBV5-6	ASSTLAAGPQH
TRBD1	TRBV28	ASSPGQGNTEAF
-	TRBV5-8	ASSPRTRGYEQY
-	TRBV10-1	ASSESGPGVYNEQF
-	TRBV2	ASRRRENTGELF
TRBD1	TRBV19	ASSINRGTEAF
-	TRBV7-2	ASSRDQYDTQY
-	TRBV24-1	ATSDGGAVFTDTQY
TRBD1	TRBV4-1	ASSQHSGQSLS
TRBD2	TRBV3-1/TRBV3-2	ASSHSQLAGGGSYEQY
TRBD2	TRBV29-1	SVDRSGIYNEQF
TRBD1	TRBV18	ASSPQGQNYEQY
TRBD1	TRBV6-6	ASTPDRVNEKLF
-	TRBV19	ASSHGETHYNEQF
TRBD2	TRBV29-1	SVGTSGSSDTQY
-	TRBV2	ASRPGAVDYGYT
-	TRBV3-1/TRBV3-2	ASSPGGGAKNIQY
-	TRBV28	ASSNRDIKTTDTQY
TRBD1	TRBV11-2	ASSTHRQDRGLYNEQF
-	TRBV29-1	SVLAYPYGYT
-	TRBV7-9	ASSLKEGNTIY
-	TRBV12-3/TRBV12-4	ASSPQGYQPQH
TRBD2	TRBV11-2	ASSLGGLAGTGELF
-	TRBV5-1	ASSLEGSTGELF
-	TRBV7-9	ASTSGIMGHEQY
TRBD1	TRBV12-3/TRBV12-4	ASSWDRVGEQY
-	TRBV30	AWSSPFRTQY
-	TRBV5-4	ASSFSGYQETQY
-	TRBV25-1	ASSDPGTPNYGYT
-	TRBV27	AGNQTSGGKGYEQY
-	TRBV27	ASSPVIPHEQF
-	TRBV2	ASSPQVKNIQY
-	TRBV5-1	ASSPGDGGQPQH
-	TRBV5-5	ASSRRSQETQY
TRBD2	TRBV5-1	ASSLGPSGMGTYEQY
TRBD2	TRBV5-1	ASSHRGLAGGPGNEQF
-	TRBV6-5	ASSYERASEAF
-	TRBV7-2	ASGGVGGDTQY
-	TRBV29-1	SVEVVAAKETQY
-	TRBV4-2	ASSQLFPGSSSYEQY
-	TRBV19	ASSMGTDHEKLF
TRBD2	TRBV7-9	ASSWGTSGAYEQY
TRBD1	TRBV14	ASSQGRGQRAEQY
-	TRBV20-1	SARDQETQY